Given below is one T cell receptor (beta chain) in context. The data were taken from a study of blood T cell repertoires in COVID-19. Across the study: The United States, Italy and Spain supplied acute and convalescent COVID-19 samples. Nucleic acid was either cDNA or gDNA, and it came from T cells, B-cell-depleted T cells, or PBMCs.

The protocol was immunoSEQ multiplex PCR, while the TCRdb copy is restricted to in-frame clones and leaves out a portion. The profile shows 80,000 or so clones, 75% to 90% of them singletons. The material sequenced was peripheral blood. This sequence was found in a woman aged 70 to 79 with acute or convalescent COVID-19.

In DNA, the CDR3 is TGTGCCAGCAGCCAATTACAGGGGGCCCGGGCCTATGGCTACACCTTC. Its protein product is CASSQLQGARAYGYTF. This sequence joins TRBV7-9 and TRBJ1-2; the match to TRBD1 covers 9 bases. The V and J ends lost 5 bases and 4 bases, in that order; junction bases with no gene match: 11. The CDR3 is 16 amino acids. Germline assignment: CDR1 SEHNR and CDR2 FQNEAQ (reference sequence).